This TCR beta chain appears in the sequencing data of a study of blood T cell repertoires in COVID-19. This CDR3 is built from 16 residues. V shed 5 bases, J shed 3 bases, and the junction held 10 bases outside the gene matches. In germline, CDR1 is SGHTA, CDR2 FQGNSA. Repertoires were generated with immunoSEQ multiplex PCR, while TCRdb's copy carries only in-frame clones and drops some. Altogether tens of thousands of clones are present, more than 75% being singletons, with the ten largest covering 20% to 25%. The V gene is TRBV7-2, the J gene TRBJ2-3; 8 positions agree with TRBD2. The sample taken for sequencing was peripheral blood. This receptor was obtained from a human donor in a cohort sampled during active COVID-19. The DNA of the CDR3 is TGTGCCAGCAGCCTTGACGAGGCGGGGGGTACAGATACGCAGTATTTT. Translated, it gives CASSLDEAGGTDTQYF.